These 18 T cell receptor beta chains were all obtained from the same sample, sequenced in a study of blood T cell repertoires in COVID-19. This table comes from immunoSEQ multiplex PCR, and its TCRdb copy is limited to in-frame clones, with some not included. The sample contains 350,000 to 550,000 clones, about 85% of which appear only once. Source material: PBMCs or T cells enriched from blood (not recorded which). These receptors came from a woman aged 18-29 years with acute COVID-19.

The CDR3 sequence is CASSLARGQPQHF. The CDR3 DNA reads as TGTGCCAGCAGCTTAGCGAGAGGGCAGCCCCAGCATTTT. The rearrangement uses TRBV7-8 and TRBJ1-5, with D unresolved. Trimming stripped 0 bases from V and 7 bases from J, with 7 bases between. There are 13 residues in the CDR3. Germline V gives CDR1 SGHVS, CDR2 FQNEAQ.

The V and J genes are TRBV7-9 and TRBJ1-1, with D hard to call. CDR1 SEHNR and CDR2 FQNEAQ come from the germline V gene (reference sequence). The CDR3 length is 12 residues. The V gene lost 5 bases and the J gene lost 3 bases, with 7 bases spanning the gap. CDR3 loop: CASSIQDTEAFF. In DNA, the CDR3 is TGTGCCAGCAGCATACAAGACACTGAAGCTTTCTTT.

The table lists this clone with many counts. CDR3 protein: CASSTKTTGTF. CDR3 DNA sequence: TGTGCCAGTAGTACGAAGACTACCGGGACCTTC. The chain is built from TRBV19 and TRBJ1-2; D is unclear. The germline V and J ends were trimmed by 4 bases and 14 bases, with 14 bases remaining between them. CDR1 LNHDA and CDR2 SQIVND come from the germline V gene (reference sequence). CDR3 length: 11 amino acids. Combining the CDR3 with reference TRBV19 and TRBJ1-2 gives the whole variable domain DGGITQSPKYLFRKEGQNVTLSCEQNLNHDAMYWYRQDPGQGLRLIYYSQIVNDFQKGDIAEGYSVSREKKESFPLTVTSAQKNPTAFYLCASSTKTTGTFGSGTRLTVV.

The chain carries TRBV3-1 (or the pseudogene TRBV3-2) and TRBJ1-2, with D possibly being TRBD1 (6 bases). This CDR3 spans 15 amino acids. V dropped 4 bases and J dropped 3 bases, with 15 bases sitting between them. From germline, CDR1 is LGHDT and CDR2 YNNKEL (reference sequence). The CDR3 DNA is TGTGCCAGCAGCCCCAACAGGGCTCGGGACTATGGCTACACCTTC. This encodes CASSPNRARDYGYTF.

The chain combines TRBV18 with TRBJ1-1; D remains ambiguous. V shed 5 bases and J shed 4 bases, with 14 bases lying between them. The germline V gene encodes CDR1 KGHSH and CDR2 LQKENI. This CDR3 is 14 amino acids long. The CDR3 nucleotides read TGTGCCAGCTCATCCGGACGGGAGGGCACTGAAGCTTTCTTT. Protein product: CASSSGREGTEAFF.

This rearrangement joins TRBV6-5 to TRBJ2-7, with a possible D match to TRBD1 (6 bases). Germline V lookup: CDR1 MNHEY, CDR2 SVGAGI. The CDR3 is made up of 13 amino acids. Trimming shortened V by 2 bases and J by 5 bases, and 10 bases separated the two germline ends. The CDR3 is CASSYTRGNEQYF. Written as DNA, the CDR3 is TGTGCCAGCAGTTACACCAGGGGAAACGAGCAGTACTTC.

J is TRBJ1-1 and V is TRBV18, with D unclear. The V end was cut by 0 bases, the J end by 5 bases, with 16 bases between. CDR3 length: 16 amino acids. CDR1 and CDR2 from the germline V gene are KGHSH and LQKENI. In DNA, the CDR3 is TGTGCCAGCTCACCACCCTCGGCAGGAGGTAGGACTGAAGCTTTCTTT. Protein: CASSPPSAGGRTEAFF.

The chain has TRBV10-3 and TRBJ1-1; D might be TRBD1 (5 bases). Trimming removed 3 bases from V and 7 bases from J, with 9 bases in between. The CDR3 runs to 12 residues. Germline CDR1 and CDR2: ENHRY and SYGVKD. CDR3 coding DNA: TGTGCCATCAGTGAAACCCAGGGTGAAGCTTTCTTT. Its protein product is CAISETQGEAFF.

The CDR3 is CASTLNRGGYTF. In nucleotides, the CDR3 is TGTGCCAGTACCCTGAACAGGGGGGGCTACACCTTC. This rearrangement joins TRBV19 to TRBJ1-2, with TRBD1 identical over 8 bases. Germline lookup yields CDR1 LNHDA and CDR2 SQIVND (reference sequence). Unmatched junction bases numbered 6, after V lost 7 bases and J lost 8 bases. The CDR3 runs 12 residues.

The chain links TRBV4-3 to TRBJ2-2; D ambiguous. Germline V gene sequence: CDR1 LGHNA, CDR2 YSLEER. Deletions cut 1 base from V and 5 bases from J, with 11 bases between. The CDR3 consists of 15 residues. The DNA of the CDR3 is TGCGCCAGCAGCCAAGTGGCAGATCCTACCGGGGAGCTGTTTTTT. This codes for CASSQVADPTGELFF.

The V call is TRBV14, the J call TRBJ2-3, with a weak D call TRBD1 (6 bases). The CDR3 length is 15 residues. Trimming shortened V by 3 bases and J by 6 bases, and 16 bases separated the two germline ends. Germline V gene data show CDR1 as SGHDN and CDR2 as FVKESK. The CDR3 loop reads CASSQEQGYLDTQYF. CDR3 coding DNA: TGTGCCAGCAGCCAGGAACAGGGATATCTCGATACGCAGTATTTT.

The chain joins TRBV3-1 (or the pseudogene TRBV3-2) to TRBJ2-3; tentatively, D is TRBD2 (6 bases). Per germline, CDR1 LGHDT and CDR2 YNNKEL (reference sequence). V gave up 1 base and J gave up 1 base, with 15 bases separating them. CDR3 length: 17 residues. CDR3 in DNA: TGTGCCAGCAGCCAAGGTCGGTTTGGCGGGGGCACAGATACGCAGTATTTT. It codes for CASSQGRFGGGTDTQYF.

The chain is built from TRBV5-6 and TRBJ1-1; D unresolved. This CDR3 region has 14 residues. V was clipped by 0 bases and J by 1 base, with 7 bases between them. CDR1 SGHDT and CDR2 YYEEEE come from the germline V gene. This CDR3 is CASSLERRNTEAFF. The CDR3, as DNA: TGTGCCAGCAGCTTGGAGCGCAGGAACACTGAAGCTTTCTTT.

This rearrangement joins TRBV4-1 to TRBJ1-2; 7 bases line up with TRBD1. V lost 4 bases to trimming and J lost 8 bases; unmatched junction nucleotides: 10. CDR3 length equals 14 residues. CDR1 and CDR2 from the germline V gene are MGHRA and YSYEKL. CDR3 in amino acids: CASSLKRTGWGYTF. CDR3 DNA: TGCGCCAGCAGCCTCAAGAGGACAGGTTGGGGCTACACCTTC.

This chain links TRBV2 with TRBJ1-1, with D uncertain. This CDR3 contains 13 residues. The V gene lost 5 bases and the J gene lost 0 bases, with 7 bases spanning the gap. Germline V gene data show CDR1 as SNHLY and CDR2 as FYNNEI. The CDR3 sequence: CASSPQMNTEAFF. CDR3 in DNA: TGTGCCAGCAGTCCCCAAATGAACACTGAAGCTTTCTTT.

V and J are TRBV7-9 and TRBJ2-7; the D gene is possibly TRBD1 (6 bases). The CDR3 length is 14 residues. The germline V gene has CDR1 SEHNR and CDR2 FQNEAQ (reference sequence). Trimming took off 5 bases at V and 2 bases at J, with 13 bases between the two ends. The CDR3 loop is CASSITGTTYEQYF. The CDR3 DNA is TGTGCCAGCAGCATAACCGGGACAACCTACGAGCAGTACTTC. The full variable domain, in which reference TRBV7-9 and TRBJ2-7 provide the parts outside the CDR3, is DTGVSQNPRHKITKRGQNVTFRCDPISEHNRLYWYRQTLGQGPEFLTYFQNEAQLEKSRLLSDRFSAERPKGSFSTLEIQRTEQGDSAMYLCASSITGTTYEQYFGPGTRLTVT.

The V gene is TRBV9, the J gene TRBJ2-1; TRBD2 aligns across 8 bases. J gave up 4 bases and V 5 bases, and 8 bases lay outside the gene matches. The CDR3 covers 15 residues. In germline, CDR1 is SGDLS, CDR2 YYNGEE. DNA for the CDR3: TGTGCCAGCAGTCGCAGCGGGAGTGAGTACAATGAGCAGTTCTTC. This sequence encodes CASSRSGSEYNEQFF. Supplemented by reference TRBV9 and TRBJ2-1, the full variable domain reads DSGVTQTPKHLITATGQRVTLRCSPRSGDLSVYWYQQSLDQGLQFLIQYYNGEERAKGNILERFSAQQFPDLHSELNLSSLELGDSALYFCASSRSGSEYNEQFFGPGTRLTVL.

As DNA, the CDR3 is TGCGCCAGCAGATCCGGGGCTGAAGCTTTCTTT. Amino acid sequence: CASRSGAEAFF. The gene calls are TRBV5-1 and TRBJ1-1; D remains ambiguous. Germline CDR1 and CDR2: SGHRS and YFSETQ. The ends were cut back, 5 bases at V and 6 bases at J, with 8 bases in the middle. The CDR3 sequence is 11 residues long.